Detailed here is one T cell receptor (beta chain). The antigen is unknown. These data belong to a study of blood T cells in healthy people across ages. General study findings and limits: In older individuals, TCR beta diversity per million T cells was lower, falling roughly linearly with age.

V shed 5 bases and J shed 7 bases, with 21 bases lying between them. This CDR3 comprises 16 residues. Sample-barcoded 5' priming and a J-beta primer mix drove a second PCR of about 6 to 12 cycles. Each cDNA molecule received a tag from a template-switch adaptor that had 12 random nucleotides. One entry per CDR3 protein, called by TCRdb with MiXCR from the 5' RACE reads. The repertoire holds 1.6 million or so distinct CDR3 sequences, with about 35% as singletons. Sequenced material: blood. This sequence originates from a woman in her twenties or thirties in good health. The chain uses TRBV12-3 or TRBV12-4 and TRBJ2-1, with a possible D match to TRBD2 (6 bases). The CDR3 coding sequence is TGTGCCAGCAGTGCGGGACCAGCGGTCCTAGGGAATGAGCAGTTCTTC. Residues: CASSAGPAVLGNEQFF.